This T cell receptor beta chain was retrieved from a study of CD8+ T cells in alopecia areata. Sample treatment: oral pan-JAK inhibitor, 5-10 mg twice daily. Collection of lesional scalp punch biopsies and peripheral blood was performed in alopecia areata patients. CDR3 length: 18 residues. Per germline, CDR1 LNHDA and CDR2 SQIVND (reference sequence). V was pared by 3 bases and J by 0 bases, with 15 bases between. Sequencing templates came from extracted RNA that was reverse transcribed into cDNA. TCRdb's table, derived via immunoSEQ multiplex PCR, lists solely in-frame clones and lacks some. The sample carries around 120,000 clones, 53% recorded once.

The clonotype originates from a human donor with alopecia areata. The input for sequencing was CD4+ T cells sorted from blood, taken at week 4, from a patient treated with tofacitinib. The chain uses TRBV19 and TRBJ2-6; D uncertain. The CDR3 loop is CASSIRFNRNSGANVLTF. The CDR3 nucleotides are TGTGCCAGTAGTATCCGGTTCAACCGAAACTCTGGGGCCAACGTCCTGACTTTC. Drawing the rest from reference TRBV19 and TRBJ2-6, the complete variable domain is DGGITQSPKYLFRKEGQNVTLSCEQNLNHDAMYWYRQDPGQGLRLIYYSQIVNDFQKGDIAEGYSVSREKKESFPLTVTSAQKNPTAFYLCASSIRFNRNSGANVLTFGAGSRLTVL.